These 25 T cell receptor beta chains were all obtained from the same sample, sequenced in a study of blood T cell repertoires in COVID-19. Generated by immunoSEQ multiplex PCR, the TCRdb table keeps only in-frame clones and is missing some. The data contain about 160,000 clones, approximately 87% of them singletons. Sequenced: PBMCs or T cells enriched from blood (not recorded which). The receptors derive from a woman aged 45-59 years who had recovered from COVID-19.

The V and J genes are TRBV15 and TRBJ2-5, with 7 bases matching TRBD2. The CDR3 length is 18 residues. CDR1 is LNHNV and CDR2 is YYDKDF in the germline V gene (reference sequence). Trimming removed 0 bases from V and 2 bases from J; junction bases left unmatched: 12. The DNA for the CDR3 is TGTGCCACCAGCAGAGATTTTTTCCTCGGGCGGGAGCAAGAGACCCAGTACTTC. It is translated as CATSRDFFLGREQETQYF.

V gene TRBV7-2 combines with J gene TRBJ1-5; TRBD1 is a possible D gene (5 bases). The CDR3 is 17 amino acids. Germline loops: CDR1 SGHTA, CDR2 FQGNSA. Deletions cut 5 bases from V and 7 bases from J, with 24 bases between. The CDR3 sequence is CASSPSPAAGPGQPQHF. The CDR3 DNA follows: TGTGCCAGCAGCCCCTCACCGGCGGCAGGGCCAGGCCAGCCCCAGCATTTT.

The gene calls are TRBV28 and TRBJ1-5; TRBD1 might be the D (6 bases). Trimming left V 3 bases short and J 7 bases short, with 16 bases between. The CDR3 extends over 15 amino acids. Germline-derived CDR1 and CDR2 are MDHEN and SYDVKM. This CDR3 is CASSFEQGRWQPQHF. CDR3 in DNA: TGTGCCAGCAGTTTCGAACAGGGTAGGTGGCAGCCCCAGCATTTT.

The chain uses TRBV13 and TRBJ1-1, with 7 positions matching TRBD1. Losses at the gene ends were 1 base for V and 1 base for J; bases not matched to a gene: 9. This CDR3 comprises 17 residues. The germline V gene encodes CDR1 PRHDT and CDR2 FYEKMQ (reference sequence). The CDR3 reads CASSLAWSRTGNTEAFF. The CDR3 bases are TGTGCCAGCAGCTTAGCGTGGTCCCGGACAGGGAACACTGAAGCTTTCTTT.

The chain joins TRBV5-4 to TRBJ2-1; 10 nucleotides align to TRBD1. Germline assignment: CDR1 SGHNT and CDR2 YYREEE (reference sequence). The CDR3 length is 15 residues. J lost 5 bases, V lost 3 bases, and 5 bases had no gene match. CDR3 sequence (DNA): TGTGCCAGCAGCTCCCCGGACAGGGGGAACAATGAGCAGTTCTTC. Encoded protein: CASSSPDRGNNEQFF.

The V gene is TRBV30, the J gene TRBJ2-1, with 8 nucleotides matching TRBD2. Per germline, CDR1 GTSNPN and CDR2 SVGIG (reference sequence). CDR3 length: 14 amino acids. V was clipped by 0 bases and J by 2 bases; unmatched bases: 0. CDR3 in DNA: TGTGCCTGGAGTGTGGGACTAGCCTACAATGAGCAGTTCTTC. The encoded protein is CAWSVGLAYNEQFF.

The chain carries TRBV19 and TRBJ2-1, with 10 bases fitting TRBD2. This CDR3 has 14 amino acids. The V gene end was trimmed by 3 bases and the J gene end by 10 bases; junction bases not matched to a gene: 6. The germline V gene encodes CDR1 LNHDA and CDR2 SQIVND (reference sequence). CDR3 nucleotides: TGTGCCAGTAGTATGCCCGGGACTAGCGTAGAGCAGTTCTTC. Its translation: CASSMPGTSVEQFF.

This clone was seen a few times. The DNA for the CDR3 is TGTGCCAGCAGTCGACAGGGCGAAAAACTGTTTTTT. Translated, it gives CASSRQGEKLFF. The J gene is TRBJ1-4, the V gene TRBV2, with 7 bases identical to TRBD1. The germline V gene has CDR1 SNHLY and CDR2 FYNNEI. With 5 bases clipped from V and 8 bases from J, the junction kept 2 bases outside the gene matches. CDR3 size: 12 residues.

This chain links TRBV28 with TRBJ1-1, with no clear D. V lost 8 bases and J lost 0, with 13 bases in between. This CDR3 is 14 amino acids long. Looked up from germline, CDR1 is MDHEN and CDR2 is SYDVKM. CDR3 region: CASRWRVVNTEAFF. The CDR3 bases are TGTGCCAGCCGGTGGAGGGTCGTGAACACTGAAGCTTTCTTT.

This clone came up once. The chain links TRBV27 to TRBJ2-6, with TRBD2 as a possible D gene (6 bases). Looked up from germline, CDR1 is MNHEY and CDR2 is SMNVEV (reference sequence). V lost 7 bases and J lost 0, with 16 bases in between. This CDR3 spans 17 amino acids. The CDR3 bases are TGTGCCAGCAACTCGGGTAGCGGAGGCTCTGGGGCCAACGTCCTGACTTTC. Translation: CASNSGSGGSGANVLTF.

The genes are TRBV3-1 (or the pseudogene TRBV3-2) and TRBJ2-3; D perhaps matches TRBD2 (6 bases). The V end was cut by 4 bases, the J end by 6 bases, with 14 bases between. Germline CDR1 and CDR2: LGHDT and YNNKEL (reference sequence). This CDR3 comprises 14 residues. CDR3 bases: TGTGCCAGCAGCCTGCGGGGAGCTCCCGATACGCAGTATTTT. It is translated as CASSLRGAPDTQYF.

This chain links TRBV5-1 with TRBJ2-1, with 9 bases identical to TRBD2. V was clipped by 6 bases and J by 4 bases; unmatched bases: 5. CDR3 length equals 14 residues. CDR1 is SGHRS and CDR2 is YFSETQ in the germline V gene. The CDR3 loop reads CASTAGGSYNEQFF. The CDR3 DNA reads TGCGCCAGCACCGCGGGGGGGTCGTACAATGAGCAGTTCTTC.

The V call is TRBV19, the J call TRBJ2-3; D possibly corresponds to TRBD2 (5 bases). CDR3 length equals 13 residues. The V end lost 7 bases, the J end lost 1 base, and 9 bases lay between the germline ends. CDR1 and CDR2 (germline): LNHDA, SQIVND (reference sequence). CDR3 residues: CASNSGGTDTQYF. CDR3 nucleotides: TGTGCCAGTAACAGCGGAGGCACAGATACGCAGTATTTT.

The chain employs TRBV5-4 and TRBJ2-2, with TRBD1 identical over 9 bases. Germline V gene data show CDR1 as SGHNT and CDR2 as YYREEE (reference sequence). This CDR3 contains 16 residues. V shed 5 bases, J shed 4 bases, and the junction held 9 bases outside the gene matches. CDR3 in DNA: TGTGCCAGCAGTCGTACAGGGGGCCGGAGCACCGGGGAGCTGTTTTTT. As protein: CASSRTGGRSTGELFF.

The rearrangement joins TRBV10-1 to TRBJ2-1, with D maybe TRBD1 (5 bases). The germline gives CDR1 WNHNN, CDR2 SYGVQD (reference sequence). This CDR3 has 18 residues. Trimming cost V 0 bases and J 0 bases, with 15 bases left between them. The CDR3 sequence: CASSESTAGLSSYNEQFF. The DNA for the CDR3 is TGCGCCAGCAGTGAGTCGACAGCAGGCTTGAGCTCCTACAATGAGCAGTTCTTC.

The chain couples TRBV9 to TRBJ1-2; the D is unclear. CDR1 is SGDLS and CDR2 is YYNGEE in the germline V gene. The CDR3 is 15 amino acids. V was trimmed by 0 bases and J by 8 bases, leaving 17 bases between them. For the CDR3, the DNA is TGTGCCAGCAGCGTAGACTGGGCAGCATTTAACGGCTACACCTTC. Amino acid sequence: CASSVDWAAFNGYTF. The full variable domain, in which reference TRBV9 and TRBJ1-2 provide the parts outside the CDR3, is DSGVTQTPKHLITATGQRVTLRCSPRSGDLSVYWYQQSLDQGLQFLIQYYNGEERAKGNILERFSAQQFPDLHSELNLSSLELGDSALYFCASSVDWAAFNGYTFGSGTRLTVV.

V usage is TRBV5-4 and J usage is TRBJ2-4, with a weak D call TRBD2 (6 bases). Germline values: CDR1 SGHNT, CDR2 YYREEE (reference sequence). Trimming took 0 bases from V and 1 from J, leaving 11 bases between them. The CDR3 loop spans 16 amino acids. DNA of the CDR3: TGTGCCAGCAGCTTGGAGCCGGGAGCTGCCAAAAACATTCAGTACTTC. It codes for CASSLEPGAAKNIQYF.

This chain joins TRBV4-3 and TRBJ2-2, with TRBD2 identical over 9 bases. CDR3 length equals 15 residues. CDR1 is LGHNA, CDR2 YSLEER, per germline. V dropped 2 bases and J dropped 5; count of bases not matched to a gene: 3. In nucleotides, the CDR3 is TGCGCCAGCAGCCAACTAGCGGGATGGACCGGGGAGCTGTTTTTT. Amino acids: CASSQLAGWTGELFF.

CDR3 nucleotides: TGTGCCCGAGGGAGGAAGAACACCGGGGAGCTGTTTTTT. Translated: CARGRKNTGELFF. The V call is TRBV30, the J call TRBJ2-2, with a possible D match to TRBD2 (6 bases). The germline CDR1 and CDR2 sequences are GTSNPN and SVGIG (reference sequence). There are 13 residues in the CDR3. Trimming cost V 8 bases and J 1 base, with 11 bases left between them.

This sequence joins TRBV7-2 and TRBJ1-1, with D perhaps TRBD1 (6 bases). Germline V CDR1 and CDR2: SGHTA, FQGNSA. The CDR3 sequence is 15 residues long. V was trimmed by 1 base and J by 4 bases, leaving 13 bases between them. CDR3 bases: TGTGCCAGCAGCTTAGATCTGGGGGCGCCCACTGAAGCTTTCTTT. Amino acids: CASSLDLGAPTEAFF.

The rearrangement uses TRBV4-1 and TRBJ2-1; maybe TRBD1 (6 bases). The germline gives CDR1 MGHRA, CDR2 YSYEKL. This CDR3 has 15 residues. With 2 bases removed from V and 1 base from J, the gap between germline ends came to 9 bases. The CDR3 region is CASSQNTGSYNEQFF. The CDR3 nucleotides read TGCGCCAGCAGCCAAAACACAGGGTCCTACAATGAGCAGTTCTTC.

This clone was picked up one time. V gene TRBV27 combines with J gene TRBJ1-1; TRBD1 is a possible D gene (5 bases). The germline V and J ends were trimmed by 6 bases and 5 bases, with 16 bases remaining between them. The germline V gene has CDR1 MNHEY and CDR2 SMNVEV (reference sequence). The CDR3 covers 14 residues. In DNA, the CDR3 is TGTGCCAGCAGGGCCGTGGGGGAGGAGACTGAAGCTTTCTTT. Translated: CASRAVGEETEAFF.

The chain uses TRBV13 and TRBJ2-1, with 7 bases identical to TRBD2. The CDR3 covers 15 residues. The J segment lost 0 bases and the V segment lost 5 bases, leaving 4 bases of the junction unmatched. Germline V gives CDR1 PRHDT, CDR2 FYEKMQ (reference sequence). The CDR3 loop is CASSGPSGSYNEQFF. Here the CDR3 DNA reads TGTGCCAGCAGCGGACCTAGCGGCTCCTACAATGAGCAGTTCTTC. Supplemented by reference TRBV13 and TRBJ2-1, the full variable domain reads AAGVIQSPRHLIKEKRETATLKCYPIPRHDTVYWYQQGPGQDPQFLISFYEKMQSDKGSIPDRFSAQQFSDYHSELNMSSLELGDSALYFCASSGPSGSYNEQFFGPGTRLTVL.

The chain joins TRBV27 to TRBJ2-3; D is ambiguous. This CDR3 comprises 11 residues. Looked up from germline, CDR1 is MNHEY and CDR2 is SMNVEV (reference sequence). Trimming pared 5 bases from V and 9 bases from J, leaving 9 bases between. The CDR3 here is CASSTYTTQYF. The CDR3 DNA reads TGTGCCAGCAGTACCTATACCACGCAGTATTTT.

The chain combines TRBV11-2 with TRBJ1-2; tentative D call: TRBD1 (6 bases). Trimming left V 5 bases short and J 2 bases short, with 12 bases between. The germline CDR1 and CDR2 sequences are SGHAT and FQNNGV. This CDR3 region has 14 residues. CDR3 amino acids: CASSHRQGNYGYTF. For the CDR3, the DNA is TGTGCCAGCAGCCACCGTCAGGGGAACTATGGCTACACCTTC.